The following is a T cell receptor beta chain sequence with its context. TCRdb fed the RT-PCR reads into MiXCR, producing one record per CDR3 protein. The sample yields more than 550,000 distinct CDR3 sequences, approximately 15% seen once. This CDR3 contains 14 residues. Trimming removed 0 bases from V and 7 bases from J, with 14 bases in between. Germline CDR1 reads SGHRS; CDR2 reads YFSETQ. The sequenced sample consisted of memory CD4+ T cells from blood. This TCR was recovered from a female donor in good health, serving as a healthy control. V gene TRBV5-1 combines with J gene TRBJ2-7; no definite D call. This chain's CDR3 is CASSLAELRGEQYF. In DNA form, the CDR3 reads TGCGCCAGCAGCTTGGCCGAATTACGTGGAGAGCAGTACTTC.